This T cell receptor (beta chain) was retrieved from a study of T-cell memory formation after mild COVID-19. Study outcomes and limitations: Researchers report contracting CD4+ clones mostly in CM and EM, with CD8+ clones in EMRA. Some SARS-CoV-2-responding clones were already detected in memory before infection. Clones shrinking between day 15 and 85 showed a balanced CD4/CD8 split, and those that grew later tilted toward CD4+.

A remark on this clonotype: Antigen unknown.

Each CDR3 protein is one row after TCRdb ran MiXCR on the 5' RACE reads. The profile shows 450,000 or so distinct CDR3 sequences, about 23% of them singletons. Germline assignment: CDR1 MNHEY and CDR2 SVGEGT. V lost 2 bases to trimming and J lost 6 bases, with 12 bases between them. CDR3 length: 14 residues. The rearrangement uses TRBV6-2 or TRBV6-3 and TRBJ2-3, with unresolved D. This receptor was obtained from an adult woman who had mild COVID-19 (a few samples of this study predate the infection). Cell type and time point are not known. Specimen: PBMCs or a T cell subset sorted from them (not recorded which). The CDR3 is CASSYVGVSDTQYF. CDR3 coding DNA: TGTGCCAGCAGTTACGTCGGCGTGAGTGATACGCAGTATTTT.